The clone carrying this T cell receptor beta chain appeared a single time. The sample comes from a study of PD-L1 blockade in urothelial cancer. Study information: Median T cell yield from blood was fewer than 150,000.

Looked up from germline, CDR1 is SQVTM and CDR2 is ANQGSEA. Trimming cost V 1 base and J 4 bases; bases outside gene matches: 6. The CDR3 totals 15 residues. Noted time point: pretreatment peripheral blood. The method was immunoSEQ multiplex PCR; TCRdb's version includes in-frame clones alone and lacks a portion of them. The table has about 63,000 clones, roughly four fifths seen once. The sample in question was PBMCs, obtained around atezolizumab (anti-PD-L1) treatment. This clonotype was obtained from a man in his 70s with urothelial cancer. The V and J genes are TRBV29-1 and TRBJ2-1; TRBD2 matches at 8 bases. The CDR3 coding sequence is TGCAGCGTTGAAGGGATCGGCGGGGGGTACAATGAGCAGTTCTTC. As protein: CSVEGIGGGYNEQFF.